This T cell receptor (beta chain) was profiled in a study of a mutant IDH1 vaccine in newly diagnosed glioma. Study summary: The start of vaccination came 4-6 weeks after radiotherapy alone, or with temozolomide cycles. Week 35 brought visit V12, which was followed by visit V13 at week 47. Overall study findings and caveats: No link was apparently found between pseudoprogression and changes in top peripheral T cell clonotypes.

Only in-frame clones appear in the TCRdb table, and some are missing; sequencing was by immunoSEQ multiplex PCR. Of around 30,000 clones detected, 80% to 90% appear once; the ten largest clones hold more than 10%. Time point of the sample: week 47, end of study. Vaccine doses each comprised 300 ug of mutant IDH1 20-mer peptide, with topical imiquimod. New WHO grade 3 or 4 astrocytomas that were IDH1-mutant and ATRX-lost had been found in donors. Comment on this clone: Its antigen is still unknown.

With 7 bases clipped from V and 7 bases from J, the junction kept 8 bases outside the gene matches. The germline gives CDR1 MNHEY, CDR2 SMNVEV (reference sequence). This CDR3 contains 13 residues. The source is a woman aged 25 to 39 with glioma. Material: PBMCs, obtained from a glioma patient whose treatment included an IDH1 peptide vaccine. V gene TRBV27 combines with J gene TRBJ1-1; 8 bases map to TRBD1. As DNA, the CDR3 is TGTGCCAGCAAACAGGACAGGGCGGGTGAAGCTTTCTTT. Its protein product is CASKQDRAGEAFF.